These 7 T cell receptor beta chains share one sample of origin, sequenced in a study of blood T cell repertoires in COVID-19. Clones were read by immunoSEQ multiplex PCR, and TCRdb kept only the in-frame ones, dropping some. The table lists a few hundred thousand clones, 75% to 85% of them singletons. What was sequenced was peripheral blood. These receptors were collected from a human donor in a cohort sampled during active COVID-19.

In this sample, this clone turned up a few times. The gene calls are TRBV6-5 and TRBJ2-7; D may be TRBD1 (6 bases). This CDR3 has 13 amino acids. Germline assignment: CDR1 MNHEY and CDR2 SVGAGI. The V end was cut by 6 bases, the J end by 6 bases, with 15 bases between. The CDR3 reads CASRPSGAGEQYF. The DNA of the CDR3 is TGTGCCAGCAGGCCTTCAGGGGCTGGCGAGCAGTACTTC.

V gene TRBV27 combines with J gene TRBJ1-1; D uncertain. The germline CDR1 and CDR2 sequences are MNHEY and SMNVEV (reference sequence). Trimming stripped 2 bases from V and 0 bases from J, with 10 bases between. The CDR3 is made up of 15 amino acids. CDR3 DNA sequence: TGTGCCAGCAGTTTAGATTCTTACATGAACACTGAAGCTTTCTTT. Amino acid sequence: CASSLDSYMNTEAFF.

The CDR3 is CASSLGRGKYGYTF. The CDR3 DNA reads TGTGCCAGCAGCTTAGGACGGGGGAAGTATGGCTACACCTTC. This rearrangement joins TRBV11-2 to TRBJ1-2, with TRBD1 as a possible D gene (5 bases). CDR1 is SGHAT and CDR2 is FQNNGV in the germline V gene. There are 14 residues in the CDR3. With 1 base removed from V and 5 bases from J, the gap between germline ends came to 11 bases.

The rearrangement links TRBV4-2 to TRBJ2-5; 10 nucleotides align to TRBD2. With V trimmed by 0 bases and J by 5 bases, 12 bases remained unmatched. The CDR3 runs to 18 residues. Looked up from germline, CDR1 is LGHNA and CDR2 is YNFKEQ. CDR3 residues: CASSQDSLLAGVMETQYF. CDR3 sequence (DNA): TGTGCCAGCAGCCAAGATTCCCTCCTAGCGGGAGTTATGGAGACCCAGTACTTC.

This clone was detected only once. The rearrangement joins TRBV12-3 or TRBV12-4 to TRBJ2-7, with D possibly matching TRBD2 (5 bases). CDR3 size: 13 residues. The germline V and J ends were trimmed by 1 base and 5 bases, with 9 bases remaining between them. The CDR3 DNA sequence: TGTGCCAGCAGTTTAGGAGGGTTCAACGAGCAGTACTTC. Its protein is CASSLGGFNEQYF.

This sequence joins TRBV9 and TRBJ2-3; D is undetermined. V was cut by 3 bases and J by 2 bases, with 4 bases left in between. This CDR3 has 12 residues. In germline, CDR1 is SGDLS, CDR2 YYNGEE. The CDR3 reads CASSADTDTQYF. The CDR3 nucleotides are TGTGCCAGCAGCGCAGACACAGATACGCAGTATTTT.

This chain's CDR3 is CASSSLTGALTDTQYF. The CDR3 DNA reads as TGCGCCAGCAGCTCTCTGACAGGGGCCCTCACAGATACGCAGTATTTT. The chain joins TRBV5-1 to TRBJ2-3; 8 bases map to TRBD1. Germline V gene data show CDR1 as SGHRS and CDR2 as YFSETQ. The CDR3 spans 16 residues. V was pared by 3 bases and J by 2 bases, with 8 bases of the junction left unmatched. Based on the CDR3 plus reference TRBV5-1 and TRBJ2-3, the full variable domain is KAGVTQTPRYLIKTRGQQVTLSCSPISGHRSVSWYQQTPGQGLQFLFEYFSETQRNKGNFPGRFSGRQFSNSRSEMNVSTLELGDSALYLCASSSLTGALTDTQYFGPGTRLTVL.